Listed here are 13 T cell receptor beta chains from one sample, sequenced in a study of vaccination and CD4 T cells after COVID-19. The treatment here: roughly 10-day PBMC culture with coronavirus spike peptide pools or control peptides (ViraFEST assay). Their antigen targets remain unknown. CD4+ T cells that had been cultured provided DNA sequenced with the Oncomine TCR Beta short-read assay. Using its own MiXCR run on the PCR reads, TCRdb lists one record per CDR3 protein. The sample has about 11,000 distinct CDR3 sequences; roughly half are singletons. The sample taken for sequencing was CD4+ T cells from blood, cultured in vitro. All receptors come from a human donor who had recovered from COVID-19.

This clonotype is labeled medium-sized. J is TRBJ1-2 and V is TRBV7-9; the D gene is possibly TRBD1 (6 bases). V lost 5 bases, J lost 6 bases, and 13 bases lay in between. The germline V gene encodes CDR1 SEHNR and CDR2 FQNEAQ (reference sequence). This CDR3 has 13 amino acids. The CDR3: CASSPAGGDGYTF. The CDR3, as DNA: TGTGCCAGCAGCCCCGCGGGGGGCGATGGCTACACCTTC. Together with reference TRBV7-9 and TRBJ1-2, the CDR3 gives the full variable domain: DTGVSQNPRHKITKRGQNVTFRCDPISEHNRLYWYRQTLGQGPEFLTYFQNEAQLEKSRLLSDRFSAERPKGSFSTLEIQRTEQGDSAMYLCASSPAGGDGYTFGSGTRLTVV.

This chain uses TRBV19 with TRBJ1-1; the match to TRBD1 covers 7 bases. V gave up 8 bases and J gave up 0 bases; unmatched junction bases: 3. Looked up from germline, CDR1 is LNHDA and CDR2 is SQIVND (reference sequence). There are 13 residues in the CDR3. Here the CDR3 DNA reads TGTGCCAGTGGGACAGCCATGAACACTGAAGCTTTCTTT. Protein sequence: CASGTAMNTEAFF.

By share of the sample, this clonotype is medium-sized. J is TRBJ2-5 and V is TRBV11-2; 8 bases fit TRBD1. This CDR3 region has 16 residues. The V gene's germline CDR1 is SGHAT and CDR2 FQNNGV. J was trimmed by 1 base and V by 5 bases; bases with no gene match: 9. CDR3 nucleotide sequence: TGTGCCAGCAGCCCTAGGACAGGGACCCTCCAAGAGACCCAGTACTTC. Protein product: CASSPRTGTLQETQYF.

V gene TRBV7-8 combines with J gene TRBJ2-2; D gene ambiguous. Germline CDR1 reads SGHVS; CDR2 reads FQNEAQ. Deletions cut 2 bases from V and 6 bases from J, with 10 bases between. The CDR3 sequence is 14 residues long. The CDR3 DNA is TGTGCCAGCAGCTTAATTTTGGCATCCGGGGAGCTGTTTTTT. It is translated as CASSLILASGELFF.

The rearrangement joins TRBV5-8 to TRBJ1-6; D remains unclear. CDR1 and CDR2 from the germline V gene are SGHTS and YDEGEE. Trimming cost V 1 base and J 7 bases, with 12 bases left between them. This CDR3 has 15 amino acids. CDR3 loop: CASSLQRGPNSPLHF. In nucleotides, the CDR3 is TGTGCCAGCAGCTTGCAGCGGGGTCCAAATTCACCCCTCCACTTT.

The CDR3, as DNA: TGCAGTGCTAGAGATGATCGGTCTAGCGCGAACACCGGGGAGCTGTTTTTT. It is translated as CSARDDRSSANTGELFF. The V gene is TRBV20-1, the J gene TRBJ2-2, with D possibly being TRBD2 (6 bases). This CDR3 contains 17 residues. Germline V gives CDR1 DFQATT, CDR2 SNEGSKA (reference sequence). V shed 0 bases and J shed 0 bases, with 14 bases lying between them.

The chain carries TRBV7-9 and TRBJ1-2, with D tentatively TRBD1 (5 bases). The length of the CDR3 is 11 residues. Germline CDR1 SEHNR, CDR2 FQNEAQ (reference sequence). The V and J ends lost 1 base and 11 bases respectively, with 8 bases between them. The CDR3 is CASSLEGTYTF. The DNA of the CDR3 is TGTGCCAGCAGCTTAGAGGGGACTTACACCTTC.

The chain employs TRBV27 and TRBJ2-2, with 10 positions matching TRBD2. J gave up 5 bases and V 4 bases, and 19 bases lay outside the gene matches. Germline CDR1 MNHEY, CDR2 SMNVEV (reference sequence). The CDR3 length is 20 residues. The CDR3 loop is CASSSYVLAGAGSRTGELFF. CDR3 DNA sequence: TGTGCCAGCAGTTCGTATGTCCTAGCGGGGGCGGGGTCTAGGACCGGGGAGCTGTTTTTT.

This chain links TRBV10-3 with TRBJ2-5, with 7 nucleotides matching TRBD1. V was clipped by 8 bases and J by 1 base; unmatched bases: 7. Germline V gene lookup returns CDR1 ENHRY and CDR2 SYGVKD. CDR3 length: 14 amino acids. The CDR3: CAIARGQTQETQYF. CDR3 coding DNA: TGTGCCATCGCTAGGGGACAGACCCAAGAGACCCAGTACTTC.

The CDR3 bases are TGTGCCAGCAGCTCTCTGACTAGCGTGGTGGAGACCCAGTACTTC. Translated: CASSSLTSVVETQYF. V usage is TRBV6-1 and J usage is TRBJ2-5, with TRBD2 matching over 8 bases. V shed 6 bases and J 5 bases; nucleotides not matched to a gene: 11. The CDR3 is 15 amino acids. Germline assignment: CDR1 MNHNS and CDR2 SASEGT.

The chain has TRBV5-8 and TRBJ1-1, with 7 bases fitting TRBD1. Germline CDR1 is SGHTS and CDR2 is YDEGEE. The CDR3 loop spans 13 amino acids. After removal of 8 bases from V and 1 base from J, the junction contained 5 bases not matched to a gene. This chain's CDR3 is CARNRGENTEAFF. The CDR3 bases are TGTGCCAGAAACAGGGGAGAGAACACTGAAGCTTTCTTT.

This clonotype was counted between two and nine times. The CDR3 DNA follows: TGTGCCAGTAGTATAGTACGGGATCAGCCCCAGCATTTT. Translated: CASSIVRDQPQHF. The chain links TRBV19 to TRBJ1-5; the D is unclear. Germline values: CDR1 LNHDA, CDR2 SQIVND (reference sequence). The CDR3 totals 13 residues. Trimming took off 1 base at V and 5 bases at J, with 6 bases between the two ends.

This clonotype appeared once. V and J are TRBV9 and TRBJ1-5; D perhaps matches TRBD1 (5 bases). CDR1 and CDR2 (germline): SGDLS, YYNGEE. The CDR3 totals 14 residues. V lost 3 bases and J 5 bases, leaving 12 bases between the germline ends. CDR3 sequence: CASSGEGGDQPQHF. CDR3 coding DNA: TGTGCCAGCAGCGGCGAGGGAGGGGATCAGCCCCAGCATTTT.